These 20 T cell receptor beta chains were all obtained from the same sample, sequenced in a study of T-cell reconstitution after alpha-beta-depleted transplantation in children. The library targeted TCRbeta and was prepared with unique molecular identifiers. TCRdb analysed the PCR reads with MiXCR anew, one entry per CDR3 protein. This sample yields more than 200,000 distinct CDR3 sequences, of which roughly a quarter are seen a single time; under 5.5% belongs to the top ten. Sequenced material: PBMCs, mostly from graft donor cells, taken 360 days after TCRalphabeta/CD19-depleted stem cell transplant. The origin of the receptors is a female patient between 2 and 15 years old who had a stem cell transplant for congenital amegakaryocytic thrombocytopenia, so the T cells may come from the graft donor.

Concerning this clonotype itself: Compared with germline, one end of the junction differs, possibly owing to a read error. The V and J genes are TRBV12-3 or TRBV12-4 and TRBJ2-3; 8 nucleotides match TRBD2. The CDR3 loop spans 18 amino acids. CDR3 in amino acids: CAISLTMLAGFPRDTQYF. CDR3 nucleotide sequence: TGTGCCATCAGTTTAACGATGCTAGCGGGTTTCCCGAGGGATACGCAGTATTTT.

This chain connects TRBV15 to TRBJ2-3, with TRBD2 matching 7 bases. With V trimmed by 8 bases and J by 1 base, 12 bases remained unmatched. The CDR3 consists of 16 residues. Germline CDR1 and CDR2: LNHNV and YYDKDF (reference sequence). The chain's CDR3 is CATLPRGAGGTDTQYF. The CDR3 DNA sequence: TGTGCCACCCTACCAAGAGGGGCGGGAGGCACAGATACGCAGTATTTT.

This clonotype was observed once. This rearrangement joins TRBV7-8 to TRBJ2-3; D unresolved. This CDR3 spans 14 amino acids. Germline V lookup: CDR1 SGHVS, CDR2 FQNEAQ. The germline V and J ends were trimmed by 4 bases and 4 bases, with 12 bases remaining between them. CDR3: CASSSPAFSDTQYF. Here the CDR3 DNA reads TGTGCCAGCAGCTCGCCGGCATTTTCAGATACGCAGTATTTT.

There are many counts of this clonotype. This rearrangement joins TRBV28 to TRBJ2-1, with TRBD1 matching 8 bases. The germline CDR1 and CDR2 sequences are MDHEN and SYDVKM. The length of the CDR3 is 14 residues. J was trimmed by 7 bases and V by 3 bases; bases with no gene match: 5. CDR3 sequence: CASSFRQGHNEQFF. As DNA, the CDR3 is TGTGCCAGCAGTTTCCGACAGGGGCATAATGAGCAGTTCTTC.

This clonotype has only a few counts. The rearrangement links TRBV5-8 to TRBJ1-1; possibly TRBD1 for D (5 bases). Germline V gives CDR1 SGHTS, CDR2 YDEGEE. V was cut by 5 bases and J by 1 base, with 12 bases left in between. CDR3 length: 14 residues. CDR3 region: CASRWGRKNTEAFF. Here the CDR3 DNA reads TGTGCCAGCAGGTGGGGACGGAAGAACACTGAAGCTTTCTTT.

This chain joins TRBV28 and TRBJ1-5; 7 positions agree with TRBD1. Germline loops: CDR1 MDHEN, CDR2 SYDVKM. Trimming removed 3 bases from V and 5 bases from J; junction bases left unmatched: 1. This CDR3 comprises 13 residues. The CDR3 DNA reads TGTGCCAGCAGTTTTGGGACAGATCAGCCCCAGCATTTT. Translated: CASSFGTDQPQHF.

This clonotype was found a few times. The V gene is TRBV7-2, the J gene TRBJ1-3, with D possibly TRBD1 on 5 matching bases. The germline CDR1 and CDR2 sequences are SGHTA and FQGNSA. The CDR3 totals 15 residues. Trimming stripped 0 bases from V and 2 bases from J, with 8 bases between. CDR3 sequence reads: CASSLAGGAGNTIYF. CDR3 DNA: TGTGCCAGCAGCTTAGCGGGGGGAGCTGGAAACACCATATATTTT. Together with reference TRBV7-2 and TRBJ1-3, the CDR3 gives the full variable domain: GAGVSQSPSNKVTEKGKDVELRCDPISGHTALYWYRQSLGQGLEFLIYFQGNSAPDKSGLPSDRFSAERTGGSVSTLTIQRTQQEDSAVYLCASSLAGGAGNTIYFGEGSWLTVV.

The chain has TRBV5-1 and TRBJ2-3; the D is unclear. The CDR3 contains 15 residues. V lost 0 bases and J 2 bases, leaving 10 bases between the germline ends. The germline V gene has CDR1 SGHRS and CDR2 YFSETQ. CDR3 in DNA: TGCGCCAGCAGCTTGGCTTCCACGTTCACAGATACGCAGTATTTT. It yields the protein CASSLASTFTDTQYF.

V usage is TRBV2 and J usage is TRBJ1-1, with a possible D match to TRBD1 (6 bases). The V and J ends lost 6 bases and 0 bases respectively, with 11 bases between them. CDR1 is SNHLY, CDR2 FYNNEI, per germline. This CDR3 has 14 residues. The DNA of the CDR3 is TGTGCCAGCAGGGCGGACAGCCTGAACACTGAAGCTTTCTTT. Protein product: CASRADSLNTEAFF. Full variable domain (outside the CDR3, taken from reference TRBV2 and TRBJ1-1): EPEVTQTPSHQVTQMGQEVILRCVPISNHLYFYWYRQILGQKVEFLVSFYNNEISEKSEIFDDQFSVERPDGSNFTLKIRSTKLEDSAMYFCASRADSLNTEAFFGQGTRLTVV.

This sequence joins TRBV25-1 and TRBJ2-5; D may be TRBD2 (7 bases). V was shortened by 1 base and J by 4 bases, with 10 bases between the two germline ends. The CDR3 length is 14 residues. Germline V gene data show CDR1 as MGHDK and CDR2 as SYGVNS. The CDR3 reads CASSEWGGPETQYF. In nucleotides, the CDR3 is TGTGCCAGCAGTGAATGGGGGGGGCCAGAGACCCAGTACTTC.

This chain uses TRBV6-2 or TRBV6-3 with TRBJ2-3, with TRBD2 identical over 7 bases. Trimming at V came to 4 bases and at J to 2 bases, leaving 3 bases not matched to a gene. Germline V gives CDR1 MNHEY, CDR2 SVGEGT. The CDR3 spans 14 residues. Written as DNA, the CDR3 is TGTGCCAGCAGTTGGGACTACTCCACAGATACGCAGTATTTT. Its protein is CASSWDYSTDTQYF.

Details on this clonotype: The junction departs from the called germline gene at one end, perhaps through a read error. This sequence joins TRBV4-1 and TRBJ1-3; 7 nucleotides line up with TRBD1. The CDR3 length is 15 residues. Per the germline V gene, CDR1 is MGHRA and CDR2 is YSYEKL. CDR3 nucleotide sequence: TGCGCCAGCAGCCAGCCGGGACAGTCTGGAAACACCGTATATTTT. It translates to CASSQPGQSGNTVYF.

This clonotype has a count of ten or more. This rearrangement joins TRBV2 to TRBJ2-5; D is ambiguous. V lost 1 base and J lost 1, with 4 bases in between. The CDR3 runs 13 residues. The germline gives CDR1 SNHLY, CDR2 FYNNEI. The CDR3 DNA sequence: TGTGCCAGCAGTGAAGTATCCCAAGAGACCCAGTACTTC. Translation gives CASSEVSQETQYF.

The rearrangement links TRBV27 to TRBJ2-1; 8 nucleotides line up with TRBD2. In germline, CDR1 is MNHEY, CDR2 SMNVEV (reference sequence). Trimming took 2 bases from V and 2 from J; bases not matched to a gene: 8. CDR3 length: 17 amino acids. In DNA form, the CDR3 reads TGTGCCAGCAGTTTAAGGCCGGGACTAGGAACCTACAATGAGCAGTTCTTC. Translating it yields CASSLRPGLGTYNEQFF.

V usage is TRBV6-1 and J usage is TRBJ2-7; D might be TRBD1 (5 bases). Germline V lookup: CDR1 MNHNS, CDR2 SASEGT. This CDR3 has 14 amino acids. The V end lost 5 bases, the J end lost 2 bases, and 13 bases lay between the germline ends. The CDR3 DNA follows: TGTGCCAGCAGTACCCGGGCAGGGACCTACGAGCAGTACTTC. It translates to CASSTRAGTYEQYF.

This clonotype appeared a few times. The chain recombines TRBV12-3 or TRBV12-4 with TRBJ2-1, with a possible D match to TRBD2 (7 bases). V lost 6 bases and J lost 8, with 20 bases in between. The CDR3 consists of 15 residues. CDR3 sequence: CASSPTRGLGDEQFF. In DNA form, the CDR3 reads TGTGCCAGCAGCCCAACGCGGGGGCTTGGGGATGAGCAGTTCTTC.

This clonotype has more than one count but fewer than ten. The chain has TRBV4-1 and TRBJ1-2, with D maybe TRBD1 (6 bases). This CDR3 contains 16 residues. Germline CDR1 reads MGHRA; CDR2 reads YSYEKL. V lost 4 bases and J lost 6, with 21 bases in between. CDR3 region: CASSPNRVLFHDGYTF. CDR3 DNA: TGCGCCAGCAGCCCGAACAGGGTCCTGTTTCATGATGGCTACACCTTC.

The chain joins TRBV11-1 to TRBJ2-5, with a possible D match to TRBD1 (6 bases). CDR1 SGHAT and CDR2 FQDESV come from the germline V gene (reference sequence). The V gene lost 1 base and the J gene lost 5 bases, with 14 bases spanning the gap. The CDR3 has 15 amino acids. The CDR3 DNA follows: TGTGCCAGCAGCTTAGGGGACACTACGGGGGAGACCCAGTACTTC. As protein: CASSLGDTTGETQYF.

This clonotype came up many times. J is TRBJ2-5 and V is TRBV5-1; 7 nucleotides match TRBD2. Germline V gene sequence: CDR1 SGHRS, CDR2 YFSETQ. V trimming: 1 base; J trimming: 3 bases; junction bases outside the gene matches: 3. CDR3 length equals 14 residues. The CDR3 nucleotides are TGCGCCAGCAGCTTGCCCCTAGCGGAAGAGACCCAGTACTTC. This encodes CASSLPLAEETQYF.

This clonotype was recorded a few times. The chain links TRBV2 to TRBJ2-1; D might be TRBD2 (6 bases). The germline V gene has CDR1 SNHLY and CDR2 FYNNEI. Trimming cost V 6 bases and J 7 bases, with 22 bases left between them. The CDR3 loop spans 16 amino acids. CDR3 sequence reads: CASSYSGRWVGNEQFF. CDR3 in DNA: TGTGCCAGCAGCTATTCGGGGAGGTGGGTCGGGAATGAGCAGTTCTTC.